Below, 2 T cell receptor beta chains from the same sample are listed, as sequenced in a study of blood T cell repertoires in COVID-19. Only in-frame clones appear in the TCRdb table, and some are missing; sequencing was by immunoSEQ multiplex PCR. The data hold around 91,000 clones, with roughly 88% observed a single time. Sequencing was performed on peripheral blood. These receptors were taken from a human donor in a cohort sampled during active COVID-19.

J is TRBJ2-7 and V is TRBV23-1; D unclear. TRBV23-1 is an ORF; its function is uncertain. The CDR3 contains 21 residues. V lost 0 bases and J 5 bases, leaving 32 bases between the germline ends. The CDR3 protein is CASSQSKKLRDKVFGHDEQYF. In DNA form, the CDR3 reads TGCGCCAGCAGTCAATCGAAAAAGCTCCGAGACAAGGTCTTCGGCCATGACGAGCAGTACTTC.

The chain couples TRBV6-2 or TRBV6-3 to TRBJ2-3, with D possibly matching TRBD2 (5 bases). The CDR3 is 12 amino acids. V lost 6 bases to trimming and J lost 4 bases, with 8 bases between them. Per germline, CDR1 MNHEY and CDR2 SVGEGT. The CDR3 DNA reads TGTGCCAGCAGCCCTAGCCCAGATACGCAGTATTTT. Amino acid sequence: CASSPSPDTQYF.